This passage covers 31 T cell receptor beta chains from one sample sequenced in a study of blood T cell repertoires in COVID-19 (dated by TCRdb to 2020 to 2021). Library method: the immunoSEQ multiplex PCR assay. TCRdb carries this immuneACCESS record with in-frame sequences only. Its versions omit some clonotypes, under half of them owing to an unresolved V gene in the studies checked, with the rest unexplained. The sample yields 130,000 to 150,000 clones; roughly 80% were counted once. The ten top clones hold roughly 8.6% of the sample. The sequenced material came from peripheral blood. These receptors all stem from a man in his fifties with active or convalescent COVID-19.

This clone was counted a few times. The gene calls are TRBV19 and TRBJ2-3; the D gene is possibly TRBD1 (6 bases). From germline, CDR1 is LNHDA and CDR2 SQIVND (reference sequence). This CDR3 spans 15 amino acids. The ends were cut back, 0 bases at V and 1 base at J, with 8 bases in the middle. The CDR3 spells CASSIDRGGTDTQYF. CDR3 coding DNA: TGTGCCAGTAGTATAGACAGGGGCGGCACAGATACGCAGTATTTT.

V and J are TRBV27 and TRBJ1-6; possible D gene TRBD1, 6 bases. V gave up 6 bases and J gave up 7 bases, with 13 bases separating them. Germline V gives CDR1 MNHEY, CDR2 SMNVEV (reference sequence). This CDR3 contains 14 residues. This chain's CDR3 is CASRRRGGNSPLHF. The CDR3 bases are TGTGCCAGCAGGAGGAGGGGGGGCAATTCACCCCTCCACTTT.

The rearrangement uses TRBV28 and TRBJ2-3; 7 bases map to TRBD1. The germline gives CDR1 MDHEN, CDR2 SYDVKM. V dropped 5 bases and J dropped 6; count of bases not matched to a gene: 8. The CDR3 length is 14 residues. The CDR3 sequence is CASSLSQGVDTQYF. The CDR3 DNA follows: TGTGCCAGCAGTCTCTCCCAGGGGGTCGATACGCAGTATTTT. Combining the CDR3 with reference TRBV28 and TRBJ2-3 gives the whole variable domain DVKVTQSSRYLVKRTGEKVFLECVQDMDHENMFWYRQDPGLGLRLIYFSYDVKMKEKGDIPEGYSVSREKKERFSLILESASTNQTSMYLCASSLSQGVDTQYFGPGTRLTVL.

A single count supports this clone. The V gene is TRBV10-1, the J gene TRBJ1-5; D is perhaps TRBD1 (5 bases). The V gene's germline CDR1 is WNHNN and CDR2 SYGVQD (reference sequence). The CDR3 has 13 amino acids. Trimming stripped 2 bases from V and 4 bases from J, with 6 bases between. The CDR3 sequence: CASSEQGNQPQHF. CDR3 nucleotide sequence: TGCGCCAGCAGTGAGCAGGGTAATCAGCCCCAGCATTTT.

This clone was seen just once. The chain recombines TRBV27 with TRBJ2-7; 14 nucleotides line up with TRBD2. In germline, CDR1 is MNHEY, CDR2 SMNVEV (reference sequence). V shed 5 bases, J shed 6 bases, and the junction held 3 bases outside the gene matches. The CDR3 is 14 amino acids. The CDR3 sequence is CASSMGLAGVEQYF. CDR3 nucleotides: TGTGCCAGCAGTATGGGACTAGCGGGAGTCGAGCAGTACTTC.

This clone was picked up a small number of times. This chain joins TRBV7-8 and TRBJ1-1; D is undetermined. The CDR3 consists of 16 residues. Looked up from germline, CDR1 is SGHVS and CDR2 is FQNEAQ. With 5 bases removed from V and 0 bases from J, the gap between germline ends came to 16 bases. CDR3 sequence reads: CASSRRRQAMNTEAFF. CDR3 nucleotides: TGTGCCAGCAGCAGAAGACGTCAGGCAATGAACACTGAAGCTTTCTTT.

The chain has TRBV13 and TRBJ2-3; 14 bases line up with TRBD2. In germline, CDR1 is PRHDT, CDR2 FYEKMQ (reference sequence). With 5 bases clipped from V and 4 bases from J, the junction kept 5 bases outside the gene matches. The CDR3 is made up of 16 amino acids. The CDR3 here is CASSLGLAGDPDTQYF. The CDR3 DNA reads TGTGCCAGCAGCCTGGGACTAGCGGGAGACCCAGATACGCAGTATTTT.

This rearrangement joins TRBV6-5 to TRBJ1-2; 9 nucleotides line up with TRBD1. The CDR3 extends over 15 amino acids. V shed 6 bases and J 4 bases; nucleotides not matched to a gene: 9. From germline, CDR1 is MNHEY and CDR2 SVGAGI. For the CDR3, the DNA is TGTGCCAGCAGAACCCACAGGGGGCGAGGCTATGGCTACACCTTC. Translation gives CASRTHRGRGYGYTF.

This clone was observed a handful of times. V usage is TRBV2 and J usage is TRBJ2-7; no clear D gene. The V and J ends lost 7 bases and 0 bases respectively, with 4 bases between them. The CDR3 is made up of 11 amino acids. Germline CDR1 is SNHLY and CDR2 is FYNNEI. DNA of the CDR3: TGTGCCAGCACTAGCTCCTACGAGCAGTACTTC. Its protein product is CASTSSYEQYF.

J is TRBJ2-1 and V is TRBV5-4; TRBD2 aligns across 7 bases. V was pared by 4 bases and J by 8 bases, with 9 bases of the junction left unmatched. Per the germline V gene, CDR1 is SGHNT and CDR2 is YYREEE (reference sequence). The CDR3 sequence is 14 residues long. The CDR3 reads CASSGGDSGDEQFF. In DNA form, the CDR3 reads TGTGCCAGCAGCGGGGGGGACTCCGGGGATGAGCAGTTCTTC.

V gene TRBV4-1 combines with J gene TRBJ2-7; 7 bases fit TRBD2. The V and J ends lost 0 bases and 5 bases, in that order; junction bases with no gene match: 7. The germline V gene encodes CDR1 MGHRA and CDR2 YSYEKL. This CDR3 contains 15 residues. The CDR3 region has the DNA TGCGCCAGCAGCCAAGAGCGGGGGAAATGGGACGAGCAGTACTTC. Translation: CASSQERGKWDEQYF.

V and J are TRBV5-1 and TRBJ1-2; 8 bases line up with TRBD1. Germline trimming cut 5 bases from V and 3 bases from J; bases unmatched to any gene: 3. The CDR3 is 13 residues long. Germline lookup yields CDR1 SGHRS and CDR2 YFSETQ. This chain's CDR3 is CASRTTGDYGYTF. The CDR3 DNA is TGCGCCAGCAGAACGACAGGGGACTATGGCTACACCTTC. Full variable domain (missing parts from reference TRBV5-1 and TRBJ1-2): KAGVTQTPRYLIKTRGQQVTLSCSPISGHRSVSWYQQTPGQGLQFLFEYFSETQRNKGNFPGRFSGRQFSNSRSEMNVSTLELGDSALYLCASRTTGDYGYTFGSGTRLTVV.

The table lists this clone with a count of one. The genes are TRBV5-6 and TRBJ2-1; possible D gene TRBD2, 5 bases. There are 12 residues in the CDR3. The V gene's germline CDR1 is SGHDT and CDR2 YYEEEE. V lost 1 base to trimming and J lost 9 bases, with 8 bases between them. The CDR3: CASSLFGVEQFF. CDR3 nucleotide sequence: TGTGCCAGCAGCTTGTTCGGGGTTGAGCAGTTCTTC.

This clone occurred a few times. The CDR3 nucleotides are TGTGCCAGCAGCTTAGCGCTAGGTAGAGGGAGTAGCAATCAGCCCCAGCATTTT. Amino acid sequence: CASSLALGRGSSNQPQHF. The J gene is TRBJ1-5, the V gene TRBV7-2; no reliable D call. V gave up 0 bases and J gave up 0 bases, with 15 bases separating them. This CDR3 has 18 amino acids. In germline, CDR1 is SGHTA, CDR2 FQGNSA.

The chain employs TRBV7-9 and TRBJ1-2, with TRBD1 as a possible D gene (6 bases). There are 12 residues in the CDR3. Germline CDR1 is SEHNR and CDR2 is FQNEAQ (reference sequence). V dropped 5 bases and J dropped 5 bases, with 9 bases sitting between them. The CDR3 DNA follows: TGTGCCAGCAGCCCACAGGGTTATGGCTACACCTTC. Protein: CASSPQGYGYTF.

The CDR3 protein is CASSDPDRPNTEAFF. DNA for the CDR3: TGCGCCAGCAGTGATCCCGACAGGCCTAACACTGAAGCTTTCTTT. The chain recombines TRBV10-1 with TRBJ1-1; maybe TRBD1 (6 bases). The V gene's germline CDR1 is WNHNN and CDR2 SYGVQD (reference sequence). CDR3 length equals 15 residues. V lost 3 bases, J lost 2 bases, and 13 bases lay in between.

This rearrangement joins TRBV6-5 to TRBJ2-7; tentatively, D is TRBD1 (5 bases). Per the germline V gene, CDR1 is MNHEY and CDR2 is SVGAGI. V was shortened by 10 bases and J by 2 bases, with 12 bases between the two germline ends. The CDR3 covers 12 residues. CDR3 in amino acids: CATPRTPYEQYF. The DNA for the CDR3 is TGTGCCACCCCCAGGACACCCTACGAGCAGTACTTC.

This clone was seen a handful of times. The chain carries TRBV25-1 and TRBJ2-5; 11 bases line up with TRBD2. V trimming: 4 bases; J trimming: 5 bases; junction bases outside the gene matches: 12. The CDR3 has 17 amino acids. Germline V CDR1 and CDR2: MGHDK, SYGVNS. In nucleotides, the CDR3 is TGTGCCAGCAGTGGACCGCCTTTTAGCGGGAGGGGCGAGACCCAGTACTTC. It encodes CASSGPPFSGRGETQYF.

The chain uses TRBV15 and TRBJ2-5; D uncertain. Germline V gene data show CDR1 as LNHNV and CDR2 as YYDKDF (reference sequence). The CDR3 loop spans 13 amino acids. V was cut by 0 bases and J by 5 bases, with 7 bases left in between. DNA for the CDR3: TGTGCCACCAGCAGAGATTCTTCCGAGACCCAGTACTTC. This translates into CATSRDSSETQYF.

The chain links TRBV21-1 to TRBJ2-1; no DNA check was done on the table's D call, TRBD2. TRBV21-1 corresponds to a pseudogene. This CDR3 region has 16 residues. The CDR3 spells CASSAPRSGHYNEQFF. CDR3 DNA: TGTGCCAGCAGCGCCCCCCGGAGCGGCCACTACAATGAGCAGTTCTTC.

This chain joins TRBV7-3 and TRBJ2-2, with TRBD2 as a possible D gene (5 bases). Trimming cost V 4 bases and J 4 bases, with 10 bases left between them. CDR1 is SGHTA and CDR2 is FQGTGA in the germline V gene. This CDR3 has 14 amino acids. The CDR3 spells CASSSTRSTGELFF. In DNA, the CDR3 is TGTGCCAGCAGCTCCACTAGATCCACCGGGGAGCTGTTTTTT.

The chain has TRBV5-1 and TRBJ2-7, with 9 bases that match TRBD1. V was clipped by 3 bases and J by 7 bases; unmatched bases: 5. This CDR3 has 13 residues. Germline V gene sequence: CDR1 SGHRS, CDR2 YFSETQ. CDR3 nucleotide sequence: TGCGCCAGCAGCTGGGGGACAGGGAGAGAGCAGTACTTC. Its protein product is CASSWGTGREQYF. Looking up the rest from reference TRBV5-1 and TRBJ2-7 gives the full variable domain: KAGVTQTPRYLIKTRGQQVTLSCSPISGHRSVSWYQQTPGQGLQFLFEYFSETQRNKGNFPGRFSGRQFSNSRSEMNVSTLELGDSALYLCASSWGTGREQYFGPGTRLTVT.

This sequence joins TRBV19 and TRBJ2-7; TRBD2 might be the D (5 bases). The germline CDR1 and CDR2 sequences are LNHDA and SQIVND (reference sequence). This CDR3 is 14 amino acids long. V gave up 6 bases and J gave up 7 bases, with 19 bases separating them. This CDR3 is CASSGLINLGEQYF. The CDR3 DNA is TGTGCCAGTAGCGGACTCATAAACCTGGGGGAGCAGTACTTC.

The V and J genes are TRBV6-5 and TRBJ2-7; 10 bases are a match to TRBD1. J lost 7 bases, V lost 5 bases, and 11 bases had no gene match. CDR3 length: 15 amino acids. CDR1 MNHEY and CDR2 SVGAGI come from the germline V gene. The CDR3 DNA follows: TGTGCCAGCAGTCGGGGGGGACAGGGGAGAGGAGAGCAGTACTTC. Protein sequence: CASSRGGQGRGEQYF.

V usage is TRBV28 and J usage is TRBJ1-3; 8 bases map to TRBD1. CDR1 is MDHEN, CDR2 SYDVKM, per germline. The junction had 2 bases not matched to a gene; V was cut back by 0 bases and J by 1 base. CDR3 length equals 16 residues. CDR3 coding DNA: TGTGCCAGCAGTTTATGGGGACAGGCATCTGGAAACACCATATATTTT. Its translation is CASSLWGQASGNTIYF.

The genes are TRBV27 and TRBJ2-2; 9 bases are shared with TRBD2. J lost 4 bases, V lost 7 bases, and 10 bases had no gene match. This CDR3 comprises 16 residues. Germline V CDR1 and CDR2: MNHEY, SMNVEV (reference sequence). This chain's CDR3 is CASNPRAGGGTGELFF. In nucleotides, the CDR3 is TGTGCCAGCAACCCCCGAGCGGGAGGAGGCACCGGGGAGCTGTTTTTT.

This chain uses TRBV27 with TRBJ1-1; D may be TRBD1 (6 bases). V lost 5 bases, J lost 3 bases, and 16 bases lay in between. Germline V gene lookup returns CDR1 MNHEY and CDR2 SMNVEV (reference sequence). The CDR3 is 15 residues long. The DNA of the CDR3 is TGTGCCAGCAGTAAATATACAGGGACCTACACTGAAGCTTTCTTT. This encodes CASSKYTGTYTEAFF.

The V gene is TRBV6-5, the J gene TRBJ2-7, with a tentative D call TRBD2 (7 bases). Between the trimmed V and J ends, which lost 7 bases and 4 bases, there was a span of 17 bases. From germline, CDR1 is MNHEY and CDR2 SVGAGI. The CDR3 sequence is 14 residues long. The CDR3 region is CASKTGGAPYEQYF. The CDR3 DNA is TGTGCCAGCAAAACGGGGGGCGCCCCTTACGAGCAGTACTTC.

V is TRBV6-4 and J is TRBJ2-1, with 13 bases aligning to TRBD2. Trimming cost V 2 bases and J 5 bases; bases outside gene matches: 3. The germline gives CDR1 MRHNA, CDR2 SNTAGT. The CDR3 sequence is 16 residues long. For the CDR3, the DNA is TGTGCCAGCAGTGACAGGGGGACTAGCGGGGACAATGAGCAGTTCTTC. This gives the protein CASSDRGTSGDNEQFF.

V usage is TRBV18 and J usage is TRBJ1-5; D may be TRBD1 (6 bases). Germline lookup yields CDR1 KGHSH and CDR2 LQKENI. CDR3 length: 14 residues. V lost 2 bases and J lost 4, with 9 bases in between. CDR3 sequence: CASSPDRQNQPQHF. The CDR3, as DNA: TGTGCCAGCTCACCAGACAGGCAAAATCAGCCCCAGCATTTT.

This clone came up once. The chain uses TRBV15 and TRBJ2-1; 9 bases are a match to TRBD1. There are 14 residues in the CDR3. The ends lost 5 bases at V and 7 bases at J; junction bases unmatched: 6. Germline V CDR1 and CDR2: LNHNV, YYDKDF (reference sequence). The CDR3 bases are TGTGCCACCAGCCCCGGGACAGGGAGGAATGAGCAGTTCTTC. Encoded protein: CATSPGTGRNEQFF.